A single sample gave rise to the 29 T cell receptor beta chains below, sequenced in a study of blood T cell repertoires in COVID-19. Clones were read by immunoSEQ multiplex PCR, and TCRdb kept only the in-frame ones, dropping some. The sample shows over 200,000 clones, over 80% of them seen only once. The sample taken for sequencing was peripheral blood. These receptors originate from a human donor in a cohort sampled during active COVID-19.

The gene calls are TRBV5-6 and TRBJ2-7; TRBD2 agrees at 8 bases. Unmatched junction bases numbered 4, after V lost 4 bases and J lost 1 base. Per the germline V gene, CDR1 is SGHDT and CDR2 is YYEEEE. The CDR3 is 14 amino acids. CDR3 sequence (DNA): TGTGCCAGCAGCCTTAGCGGGAAATCCTACGAGCAGTACTTC. Amino acid sequence: CASSLSGKSYEQYF.

The V gene is TRBV19, the J gene TRBJ1-5; tentative D call: TRBD1 (6 bases). This CDR3 contains 17 residues. The germline V gene has CDR1 LNHDA and CDR2 SQIVND (reference sequence). V was cut by 0 bases and J by 0 bases, with 12 bases left in between. The CDR3 loop reads CASSIEWTVYSNQPQHF. The DNA of the CDR3 is TGTGCCAGTAGTATAGAATGGACAGTCTATAGCAATCAGCCCCAGCATTTT.

This chain connects TRBV5-5 to TRBJ2-7; no definite D call. Deletions cut 5 bases from V and 2 bases from J, with 8 bases between. Germline CDR1 and CDR2: SGHKS and YYEKEE (reference sequence). This CDR3 spans 12 amino acids. CDR3 protein: CASSLSPYEQYF. The CDR3 bases are TGTGCCAGCAGTTTATCTCCCTACGAGCAGTACTTC.

This sequence joins TRBV24-1 and TRBJ1-3, with a tentative D call TRBD1 (6 bases). There are 14 residues in the CDR3. The germline V gene has CDR1 KGHDR and CDR2 SFDVKD. With 12 bases removed from V and 0 bases from J, the gap between germline ends came to 14 bases. Here the CDR3 DNA reads TGTGCCCCCGGGGACACCCCCTCTGGAAACACCATATATTTT. Translating gives CAPGDTPSGNTIYF.

V usage is TRBV5-1 and J usage is TRBJ2-7; a possible D gene is TRBD1 (5 bases). From germline, CDR1 is SGHRS and CDR2 YFSETQ. Between the trimmed V and J ends, which lost 4 bases and 0 bases, there was a span of 20 bases. This CDR3 region has 17 residues. The DNA of the CDR3 is TGCGCCAGCAGCCGCGGTACCTACAGGTTTAGCTCCTACGAGCAGTACTTC. Translating it yields CASSRGTYRFSSYEQYF.

This clone was observed a single time. This chain links TRBV6-5 with TRBJ1-2, with TRBD1 identical over 7 bases. V trimming: 0 bases; J trimming: 6 bases; junction bases outside the gene matches: 4. Per germline, CDR1 MNHEY and CDR2 SVGAGI. This CDR3 comprises 14 residues. The CDR3 DNA is TGTGCCAGCAGTTACTCGCGACAGGGAGATGGCTACACCTTC. Its translation: CASSYSRQGDGYTF.

V and J are TRBV3-1 (or the pseudogene TRBV3-2) and TRBJ2-7, with 12 bases aligning to TRBD2. V was clipped by 4 bases and J by 3 bases; unmatched bases: 10. The CDR3 contains 17 residues. Germline values: CDR1 LGHDT, CDR2 YNNKEL (reference sequence). The DNA for the CDR3 is TGTGCCAGCAGCCCCCGGACTAGCGGGGTACAATACTACGAGCAGTACTTC. Protein sequence: CASSPRTSGVQYYEQYF.

The rearrangement links TRBV4-3 to TRBJ1-1, with 8 nucleotides matching TRBD1. This CDR3 comprises 15 residues. CDR1 LGHNA and CDR2 YSLEER come from the germline V gene. The junction had 6 bases not matched to a gene; V was cut back by 1 base and J by 5 bases. Written as DNA, the CDR3 is TGCGCCAGCAGCCAAGGACAGGGGAGTGATACTGAAGCTTTCTTT. Translation: CASSQGQGSDTEAFF.

The gene calls are TRBV10-1 and TRBJ2-3, with a possible D match to TRBD1 (6 bases). V was shortened by 2 bases and J by 2 bases, with 17 bases between the two germline ends. CDR1 and CDR2 from the germline V gene are WNHNN and SYGVQD (reference sequence). The CDR3 sequence is 17 residues long. The CDR3 sequence: CASSEIIRQEYTDTQYF. The CDR3 DNA reads TGCGCCAGCAGTGAGATTATCAGACAGGAGTACACAGATACGCAGTATTTT.

The rearrangement uses TRBV7-2 and TRBJ2-1; 7 bases are shared with TRBD2. The CDR3 totals 14 residues. Germline V lookup: CDR1 SGHTA, CDR2 FQGNSA. Trimming at V came to 8 bases and at J to 7 bases, leaving 11 bases not matched to a gene. CDR3 in amino acids: CASLGLAERNEQFF. In nucleotides, the CDR3 is TGTGCCAGCTTGGGGCTAGCGGAGAGGAATGAGCAGTTCTTC.

This chain uses TRBV7-9 with TRBJ2-5; D is undetermined. Trimming stripped 4 bases from V and 2 bases from J, with 20 bases between. Germline lookup yields CDR1 SEHNR and CDR2 FQNEAQ (reference sequence). The CDR3 contains 17 residues. The CDR3 loop is CASSSPFRGGGQETQYF. In DNA, the CDR3 is TGTGCCAGCAGCTCCCCCTTCCGAGGTGGCGGTCAAGAGACCCAGTACTTC. Full variable domain (rest looked up from reference TRBV7-9 and TRBJ2-5): DTGVSQNPRHKITKRGQNVTFRCDPISEHNRLYWYRQTLGQGPEFLTYFQNEAQLEKSRLLSDRFSAERPKGSFSTLEIQRTEQGDSAMYLCASSSPFRGGGQETQYFGPGTRLLVL.

DNA for the CDR3: TGTGCCAGCAGTCCCCCTCGGGGGACAGGGCCCTACGAGCAGTACTTC. Translated: CASSPPRGTGPYEQYF. The gene calls are TRBV6-2 or TRBV6-3 and TRBJ2-7; 9 bases agree with TRBD1. CDR3 length: 16 amino acids. V trimming: 5 bases; J trimming: 2 bases; junction bases outside the gene matches: 10. CDR1 is MNHEY, CDR2 SVGEGT, per germline.

CDR3 protein: CASSVAGAGNIQYF. As DNA, the CDR3 is TGTGCCAGCAGCGTAGCAGGGGCGGGAAACATTCAGTACTTC. The chain uses TRBV9 and TRBJ2-4; weak D call: TRBD1 (6 bases). Per the germline V gene, CDR1 is SGDLS and CDR2 is YYNGEE. Trimming shortened V by 0 bases and J by 6 bases, and 10 bases separated the two germline ends. This CDR3 contains 14 residues.

This clone was seen just once. This rearrangement joins TRBV25-1 to TRBJ2-5; TRBD2 aligns across 8 bases. This CDR3 is 16 amino acids long. V lost 4 bases and J lost 5; bases outside the gene matches: 12. Germline V gene lookup returns CDR1 MGHDK and CDR2 SYGVNS. Here the CDR3 reads CASSVIGRGSRETQYF. The DNA for the CDR3 is TGTGCCAGCAGTGTGATCGGGAGGGGCAGTCGGGAGACCCAGTACTTC.

The chain has TRBV2 and TRBJ1-1; TRBD1 agrees at 9 bases. Germline V gene data show CDR1 as SNHLY and CDR2 as FYNNEI. The CDR3 runs to 12 residues. The trim removed 4 bases at V and 12 bases at J, leaving 6 bases unmatched. CDR3 region: CASSAGDRASFF. CDR3 nucleotide sequence: TGTGCCAGCAGTGCGGGGGACAGGGCATCTTTCTTT. The complete variable domain, with remaining parts taken from reference TRBV2 and TRBJ1-1, reads EPEVTQTPSHQVTQMGQEVILRCVPISNHLYFYWYRQILGQKVEFLVSFYNNEISEKSEIFDDQFSVERPDGSNFTLKIRSTKLEDSAMYFCASSAGDRASFFGQGTRLTVV.

The V gene is TRBV10-3, the J gene TRBJ1-2; 8 positions match TRBD1. Germline CDR1 ENHRY, CDR2 SYGVKD. Trimming at V came to 4 bases and at J to 1 base, leaving 5 bases not matched to a gene. This CDR3 comprises 15 residues. This CDR3 is CAISGGQGDNYGYTF. CDR3 sequence (DNA): TGTGCCATCAGTGGCGGACAGGGAGATAACTATGGCTACACCTTC.

The chain carries TRBV28 and TRBJ2-1; a weak D match, TRBD2 (7 bases). In germline, CDR1 is MDHEN, CDR2 SYDVKM. The V end was cut by 7 bases, the J end by 8 bases, with 21 bases between. The CDR3 is 15 amino acids. The CDR3 sequence: CASTTLGGGWDEQFF. Here the CDR3 DNA reads TGTGCCAGCACCACCCTAGGGGGGGGCTGGGATGAGCAGTTCTTC.

The chain employs TRBV11-3 and TRBJ2-2; 13 positions match TRBD2. Germline CDR1 reads SGHNT; CDR2 reads YENEEA. The length of the CDR3 is 16 residues. With 4 bases clipped from V and 4 bases from J, the junction kept 3 bases outside the gene matches. The CDR3 loop reads CASSSGLAGVTGELFF. The CDR3 nucleotides are TGTGCCAGCAGCTCAGGACTAGCGGGAGTCACCGGGGAGCTGTTTTTT.

This chain uses TRBV6-5 with TRBJ2-2; 13 nucleotides agree with TRBD2. CDR1 is MNHEY, CDR2 SVGAGI, per germline. With 7 bases clipped from V and 5 bases from J, the junction kept 4 bases outside the gene matches. This CDR3 region has 15 residues. The DNA of the CDR3 is TGTGCCAGCAACCTACTAGCGGGGGGGACCGGGGAGCTGTTTTTT. Translated: CASNLLAGGTGELFF.

The V gene is TRBV9, the J gene TRBJ1-5; D unclear. The CDR3 runs 15 residues. From germline, CDR1 is SGDLS and CDR2 YYNGEE. V shed 0 bases and J shed 2 bases, with 9 bases lying between them. This chain's CDR3 is CASSVDPVGNQPQHF. CDR3 nucleotides: TGTGCCAGCAGCGTAGATCCGGTCGGCAATCAGCCCCAGCATTTT.

The chain links TRBV5-1 to TRBJ2-3, with 9 bases matching TRBD1. The germline gives CDR1 SGHRS, CDR2 YFSETQ. The CDR3 spans 16 residues. With V trimmed by 2 bases and J by 1 base, 5 bases remained unmatched. CDR3: CASSLQTGGGTDTQYF. In nucleotides, the CDR3 is TGCGCCAGCAGCTTACAAACAGGGGGCGGCACAGATACGCAGTATTTT.

CDR3 coding DNA: TGTGCCAGCAGTAACGTTGGGGCTGGGGGCTACACCTTC. Protein product: CASSNVGAGGYTF. The chain recombines TRBV12-3 or TRBV12-4 with TRBJ1-2, with D maybe TRBD1 (5 bases). This CDR3 has 13 residues. V dropped 5 bases and J dropped 8 bases, with 15 bases sitting between them.

The count of this clone is one. The CDR3 sequence: CAWGGTDTYGYTF. CDR3 in DNA: TGTGCCTGGGGAGGGACAGATACCTATGGCTACACCTTC. The chain combines TRBV30 with TRBJ1-2; 7 bases are shared with TRBD1. The CDR3 has 13 residues. V lost 5 bases, J lost 4 bases, and 7 bases stayed unmatched. Germline V gene lookup returns CDR1 GTSNPN and CDR2 SVGIG (reference sequence). Full variable domain (missing parts from reference TRBV30 and TRBJ1-2): SQTIHQWPATLVQPVGSPLSLECTVEGTSNPNLYWYRQAAGRGLQLLFYSVGIGQISSEVPQNLSASRPQDRQFILSSKKLLLSDSGFYLCAWGGTDTYGYTFGSGTRLTVV.

This sequence joins TRBV18 and TRBJ2-7; 8 positions match TRBD2. The CDR3 spans 15 residues. Germline CDR1 and CDR2: KGHSH and LQKENI. V gave up 0 bases and J gave up 7 bases; unmatched junction bases: 8. DNA for the CDR3: TGTGCCAGCTCACCACCCGGGAGGGCCCTCGGTGAGCAGTACTTC. Protein sequence: CASSPPGRALGEQYF.

The chain uses TRBV25-1 and TRBJ2-5; tentatively, D is TRBD2 (6 bases). CDR3 length: 13 amino acids. Trimming removed 6 bases at V and 13 bases at J, with 21 bases between. Per germline, CDR1 MGHDK and CDR2 SYGVNS. CDR3 region: CASSSAGRAGSYF. The CDR3 DNA reads TGTGCCAGCAGCTCAGCGGGCAGGGCGGGTTCGTACTTC.

V gene TRBV11-2 combines with J gene TRBJ2-1; TRBD2 aligns across 11 bases. CDR1 is SGHAT, CDR2 FQNNGV, per germline. Trimming cost V 6 bases and J 6 bases; bases outside gene matches: 4. The CDR3 length is 14 residues. CDR3 protein: CASRVAGGPNEQFF. Here the CDR3 DNA reads TGTGCCAGCAGAGTAGCGGGAGGGCCCAATGAGCAGTTCTTC.

The V and J genes are TRBV24-1 and TRBJ2-3; TRBD2 matches at 12 bases. After removal of 4 bases from V and 3 bases from J, the junction contained 7 bases not matched to a gene. The CDR3 consists of 17 residues. Germline values: CDR1 KGHDR, CDR2 SFDVKD. The CDR3 sequence is CATSEGTSGRITDTQYF. The CDR3 bases are TGTGCCACCAGTGAGGGCACTAGCGGGAGGATTACAGATACGCAGTATTTT.

This sequence joins TRBV2 and TRBJ1-6, with TRBD1 identical over 8 bases. After removal of 6 bases from V and 8 bases from J, the junction contained 12 bases not matched to a gene. Germline V gene data show CDR1 as SNHLY and CDR2 as FYNNEI. This CDR3 is 16 amino acids long. CDR3 sequence: CASRGIGRGLDSPLHF. The CDR3 DNA follows: TGTGCCAGCAGGGGTATTGGCAGGGGGCTTGATTCACCCCTCCACTTT.

CDR3 protein: CASSYAGVYNEQFF. DNA of the CDR3: TGTGCCAGCAGTTACGCGGGAGTCTACAATGAGCAGTTCTTC. This chain connects TRBV6-2 or TRBV6-3 to TRBJ2-1, with 7 bases that match TRBD2. J was trimmed by 3 bases and V by 2 bases; bases with no gene match: 1. The V gene's germline CDR1 is MNHEY and CDR2 SVGEGT. The CDR3 covers 14 residues.